This entry lists 3 T cell receptor beta chains sequenced from one sample in a study of CD8 T cells in ankylosing spondylitis. General study points: A TCR beta motif of 7 to 9 highly homologous variants seemed to mark ankylosing spondylitis blood.

One entry per CDR3 protein, called by TCRdb with MiXCR from the 5' RACE reads. Among around 220,000 distinct CDR3 sequences, about a sixth were seen once, and the ten largest hold roughly 46%. Antigen specificity for these receptors is unknown. Source material: blood, either unsorted or a sorted T cell fraction (not recorded which). These receptors all stem from a male donor with ankylosing spondylitis.

The V gene is TRBV9, the J gene TRBJ2-2; tentatively, D is TRBD2 (6 bases). CDR1 is SGDLS, CDR2 YYNGEE, per germline. Trimming removed 0 bases at V and 4 bases at J, with 13 bases between. This CDR3 is 16 amino acids long. In DNA form, the CDR3 reads TGTGCCAGCAGCGTAGCGACGGGAGAGGCCACCGGGGAGCTGTTTTTT. This sequence encodes CASSVATGEATGELFF.

This clonotype was picked up a small number of times. The chain links TRBV20-1 to TRBJ2-1; 13 nucleotides agree with TRBD2. Unmatched junction bases numbered 6, after V lost 6 bases and J lost 10 bases. The CDR3 contains 13 residues. Germline values: CDR1 DFQATT, CDR2 SNEGSKA (reference sequence). CDR3 bases: TGCAGTGCCCCACTAGCGGGGGGGCACGAGCAGTTCTTC. It codes for CSAPLAGGHEQFF.

The chain is built from TRBV7-2 and TRBJ2-7, with D possibly matching TRBD2 (6 bases). V dropped 1 base and J dropped 0 bases, with 13 bases sitting between them. Germline V CDR1 and CDR2: SGHTA, FQGNSA. CDR3 length: 16 amino acids. The CDR3 loop is CASSLGGLLSSYEQYF. The CDR3 DNA is TGTGCCAGCAGCTTAGGGGGACTTCTTAGCTCCTACGAGCAGTACTTC. Full variable domain (remainder filled in from reference TRBV7-2 and TRBJ2-7): GAGVSQSPSNKVTEKGKDVELRCDPISGHTALYWYRQSLGQGLEFLIYFQGNSAPDKSGLPSDRFSAERTGGSVSTLTIQRTQQEDSAVYLCASSLGGLLSSYEQYFGPGTRLTVT.